The next 21 T cell receptor beta chains were all read from a single sample in a study of CD8+ T cells in alopecia areata. Treatment meaning: oral pan-JAK inhibitor, 5-10 mg twice daily. cDNA prepared by RNA extraction and subsequent reverse transcription served as the template for sequencing. This table comes from immunoSEQ multiplex PCR, and its TCRdb copy is limited to in-frame clones, with some not included. The data contain about 200,000 clones, 58% of them singletons. The starting material was CD4+ T cells sorted from blood, obtained at week 24, from a patient treated with tofacitinib. These receptors were obtained from a human donor with alopecia areata.

In this sample, this clone turned up a few times. The chain employs TRBV4-1 and TRBJ2-1; D perhaps matches TRBD2 (5 bases). The CDR3 runs 14 residues. Trimming left V 4 bases short and J 8 bases short, with 15 bases between. CDR1 and CDR2 (germline): MGHRA, YSYEKL. CDR3 nucleotides: TGCGCCAGCAGCCGAAGAGCCGGGGAATATGAGCAGTTCTTC. It encodes CASSRRAGEYEQFF.

The sample holds many counts of this clone. The V gene is TRBV18, the J gene TRBJ2-7; TRBD1 matches at 8 bases. This CDR3 comprises 15 residues. V trimming: 5 bases; J trimming: 5 bases; junction bases outside the gene matches: 11. Germline V gene sequence: CDR1 KGHSH, CDR2 LQKENI. The CDR3 DNA is TGTGCCAGCTCAGATGGCCCGGGACAGGAAAACGAGCAGTACTTC. It translates to CASSDGPGQENEQYF. The full variable domain, completed using reference TRBV18 and TRBJ2-7, is NAGVMQNPRHLVRRRGQEARLRCSPMKGHSHVYWYRQLPEEGLKFMVYLQKENIIDESGMPKERFSAEFPKEGPSILRIQQVVRGDSAAYFCASSDGPGQENEQYFGPGTRLTVT.

The genes are TRBV25-1 and TRBJ1-1; no firm D call. The V and J ends lost 7 bases and 4 bases respectively, with 13 bases between them. The germline CDR1 and CDR2 sequences are MGHDK and SYGVNS. The CDR3 is made up of 13 amino acids. The CDR3 loop is CASKLELSTEAFF. DNA for the CDR3: TGTGCCAGCAAGCTTGAACTTAGCACTGAAGCTTTCTTT. Variable domain in full (rest from reference TRBV25-1 and TRBJ1-1): EADIYQTPRYLVIGTGKKITLECSQTMGHDKMYWYQQDPGMELHLIHYSYGVNSTEKGDLSSESTVSRIRTEHFPLTLESARPSHTSQYLCASKLELSTEAFFGQGTRLTVV.

Remarks on this clone: An end of the junction differs from the germline gene, which may be a read error. The chain carries TRBV7-8 and TRBJ2-2; TRBD2 matches 9 bases. CDR1 and CDR2 from the germline V gene are SGHVS and FQNEAQ. The CDR3 length is 20 residues. The DNA for the CDR3 is TGTGCCAGCAGCTTTCCGGCGGGGGGGCTTCAGCTGGAGAACGCCGGGGAGCTGTTTTTT. This translates into CASSFPAGGLQLENAGELFF.

J is TRBJ1-2 and V is TRBV6-5; TRBD1 might be the D (6 bases). The CDR3 has 14 residues. Trimming stripped 7 bases from V and 6 bases from J, with 18 bases between. Germline CDR1 is MNHEY and CDR2 is SVGAGI. The CDR3 sequence: CASTLNWEGDGYTF. The CDR3 DNA reads TGTGCCAGCACCCTAAACTGGGAGGGGGATGGCTACACCTTC.

The chain employs TRBV30 and TRBJ1-5; 9 bases fit TRBD1. The trim removed 2 bases at V and 3 bases at J, leaving 5 bases unmatched. CDR3 size: 15 residues. Germline V gene data show CDR1 as GTSNPN and CDR2 as SVGIG (reference sequence). This CDR3 reads CAWSFGTGNNQPQHF. In nucleotides, the CDR3 is TGTGCCTGGAGTTTCGGGACAGGGAACAATCAGCCCCAGCATTTT.

This clone was found a few times. The chain couples TRBV7-2 to TRBJ1-2; 10 nucleotides match TRBD1. Germline assignment: CDR1 SGHTA and CDR2 FQGNSA. The CDR3 extends over 14 amino acids. The ends lost 6 bases at V and 7 bases at J; junction bases unmatched: 8. CDR3 sequence (DNA): TGTGCCAGCAGATCAACCCGGGACAGGGGTGGCTACACCTTC. Its translation is CASRSTRDRGGYTF.

This rearrangement joins TRBV13 to TRBJ1-2; 7 positions match TRBD1. V was pared by 5 bases and J by 5 bases, with 5 bases of the junction left unmatched. The germline V gene encodes CDR1 PRHDT and CDR2 FYEKMQ (reference sequence). The CDR3 runs to 13 residues. For the CDR3, the DNA is TGTGCCAGCAGCGCCGACAGGGTTTATGGCTACACCTTC. This sequence encodes CASSADRVYGYTF.

The chain joins TRBV30 to TRBJ1-5, with no clear D. The ends were cut back, 2 bases at V and 5 bases at J, with 16 bases in the middle. The CDR3 is made up of 15 amino acids. The germline CDR1 and CDR2 sequences are GTSNPN and SVGIG (reference sequence). The DNA of the CDR3 is TGTGCCTGGAGTCCCCGACTCCGGAGCGATCAGCCCCAGCATTTT. It translates to CAWSPRLRSDQPQHF.

V usage is TRBV6-5 and J usage is TRBJ1-5; D may be TRBD1 (5 bases). Germline V gene sequence: CDR1 MNHEY, CDR2 SVGAGI. CDR3 length: 13 amino acids. The V end was cut by 8 bases, the J end by 5 bases, with 13 bases between. This CDR3 is CASRPGGDQPQHF. CDR3 sequence (DNA): TGTGCCAGCCGCCCTGGAGGGGATCAGCCCCAGCATTTT.

This clone was seen once. The chain joins TRBV29-1 to TRBJ1-3; no reliable D call. The length of the CDR3 is 15 residues. Deletions cut 4 bases from V and 0 bases from J, with 13 bases between. Germline V CDR1 and CDR2: SQVTM, ANQGSEA. The CDR3 spells CSVVRAGDSGNTIYF. The DNA for the CDR3 is TGCAGCGTTGTACGGGCAGGCGACTCTGGAAACACCATATATTTT.

This chain uses TRBV4-3 with TRBJ2-1, with 7 positions matching TRBD1. The CDR3 sequence is 16 residues long. In germline, CDR1 is LGHNA, CDR2 YSLEER. V lost 3 bases, J lost 6 bases, and 11 bases stayed unmatched. CDR3 DNA: TGCGCCAGCAGCCAGACACAGGGGACAATGGGCAATGAGCAGTTCTTC. Protein: CASSQTQGTMGNEQFF.

The chain combines TRBV9 with TRBJ1-1, with 11 bases aligning to TRBD1. The CDR3 loop spans 16 amino acids. Germline assignment: CDR1 SGDLS and CDR2 YYNGEE. V trimming: 4 bases; J trimming: 4 bases; junction bases outside the gene matches: 9. CDR3 loop: CASSHSRTGGVTEAFF. CDR3 nucleotides: TGTGCCAGCAGCCACTCGAGGACAGGGGGCGTCACTGAAGCTTTCTTT.

This clone appeared a few times. This sequence joins TRBV6-1 and TRBJ1-1; D is unresolved. With 5 bases removed from V and 1 base from J, the gap between germline ends came to 14 bases. CDR1 is MNHNS and CDR2 is SASEGT in the germline V gene. This CDR3 is 15 amino acids long. DNA of the CDR3: TGTGCCAGCAGTTCCATGGCGAGAAGGAACACTGAAGCTTTCTTT. Translated, it gives CASSSMARRNTEAFF.

V gene TRBV2 combines with J gene TRBJ2-5; D might be TRBD2 (5 bases). V was cut by 1 base and J by 5 bases, with 14 bases left in between. The germline V gene encodes CDR1 SNHLY and CDR2 FYNNEI. The CDR3 is made up of 15 amino acids. The CDR3 nucleotides are TGTGCCAGCAGTGAAGAGCGAAGAGGGTGGGAGACCCAGTACTTC. Translation gives CASSEERRGWETQYF.

The chain joins TRBV28 to TRBJ1-3; possibly TRBD1 for D (6 bases). The CDR3 totals 15 residues. Trimming pared 6 bases from V and 0 bases from J, leaving 12 bases between. CDR1 and CDR2 (germline): MDHEN, SYDVKM. The CDR3 region has the DNA TGTGCCAGCAGCCCTGGACAGCACTCTGGAAACACCATATATTTT. It is translated as CASSPGQHSGNTIYF.

The chain links TRBV5-1 to TRBJ2-2; TRBD1 agrees at 9 bases. The trim removed 4 bases at V and 1 base at J, leaving 11 bases unmatched. The CDR3 length is 18 residues. Per the germline V gene, CDR1 is SGHRS and CDR2 is YFSETQ. CDR3 DNA sequence: TGCGCCAGCAGCCTGACAGGGGGTGAAGGGAAGAACACCGGGGAGCTGTTTTTT. This sequence encodes CASSLTGGEGKNTGELFF.

The chain is built from TRBV18 and TRBJ2-5; a possible D gene is TRBD1 (5 bases). The V gene lost 5 bases and the J gene lost 2 bases, with 9 bases spanning the gap. The CDR3 is 13 amino acids. Germline V gene sequence: CDR1 KGHSH, CDR2 LQKENI. The CDR3 nucleotides are TGTGCCAGCTCAGCCGACAGACAAGAGACCCAGTACTTC. It codes for CASSADRQETQYF.

The rearrangement joins TRBV9 to TRBJ2-7; a possible D gene is TRBD2 (6 bases). Looked up from germline, CDR1 is SGDLS and CDR2 is YYNGEE. V was shortened by 0 bases and J by 3 bases, with 16 bases between the two germline ends. There are 16 residues in the CDR3. The CDR3 DNA reads as TGTGCCAGCAGCGTAGGTGTAGGAGGGGCGAACTACGAGCAGTACTTC. Protein: CASSVGVGGANYEQYF.

V gene TRBV4-1 combines with J gene TRBJ1-1; D call uncertain. Trimming took off 4 bases at V and 1 base at J, with 16 bases between the two ends. CDR3 length equals 16 residues. Germline V lookup: CDR1 MGHRA, CDR2 YSYEKL. The CDR3 here is CASSPAGWGRNTEAFF. As DNA, the CDR3 is TGCGCCAGCAGCCCAGCCGGGTGGGGTCGGAACACTGAAGCTTTCTTT.

This clone was seen a handful of times. The gene calls are TRBV2 and TRBJ1-5; 7 bases are shared with TRBD1. V lost 2 bases to trimming and J lost 2 bases; unmatched junction nucleotides: 3. The CDR3 runs to 15 residues. The germline V gene encodes CDR1 SNHLY and CDR2 FYNNEI. The CDR3 loop is CASSEIGQGNQPQHF. In nucleotides, the CDR3 is TGTGCCAGCAGTGAAATCGGACAGGGCAATCAGCCCCAGCATTTT.